One and the same sample provided the 10 T cell receptor beta chains below, sequenced in a study of Graves' ophthalmopathy and Graves' hyperthyroidism. Researchers took RNA transcripts and amplified TCR beta CDR3 regions from them. Second-round multiplex PCR came after first-round RT-PCR with HTBI primers. In TCRdb, the multiplex PCR reads were re-called with MiXCR into one record per CDR3 protein. The profile shows 650,000 to 800,000 distinct CDR3 sequences, over 40% of them singletons. The sequencing sample was made of peripheral blood. Receptor source: an adult man with Graves' ophthalmopathy.

V gene TRBV10-3 combines with J gene TRBJ1-2; TRBD1 agrees at 10 bases. Germline trimming cut 4 bases from V and 7 bases from J; bases unmatched to any gene: 9. Looked up from germline, CDR1 is ENHRY and CDR2 is SYGVKD. The CDR3 is 15 residues long. As DNA, the CDR3 is TGTGCCATCAGTGCTCGACCGGGACAGGGGATTGGCTACACCTTC. It codes for CAISARPGQGIGYTF.

Points on this clonotype: One end of the junction fails to match germline, which may point to a read error. V gene TRBV6-1 combines with J gene TRBJ2-7, with 15 bases aligning to TRBD2. Germline V gene lookup returns CDR1 MNHNS and CDR2 SASEGT. This CDR3 contains 16 residues. CDR3 sequence (DNA): TGTGCCAACAGTTTCGGACTAGCGGGGGGGATGGACGAGCAGTACTTC. Encoded protein: CANSFGLAGGMDEQYF.

This sequence joins TRBV29-1 and TRBJ1-5, with D maybe TRBD1 (6 bases). CDR3 length equals 14 residues. Trimming left V 4 bases short and J 2 bases short, with 12 bases between. The germline gives CDR1 SQVTM, CDR2 ANQGSEA. The CDR3 protein is CSVGLAGGNQPQHF. The CDR3, as DNA: TGCAGCGTTGGTCTTGCAGGGGGCAATCAGCCCCAGCATTTT.

The chain links TRBV5-1 to TRBJ1-2; D is perhaps TRBD1 (6 bases). The length of the CDR3 is 13 residues. Germline CDR1 and CDR2: SGHRS and YFSETQ. The V gene lost 4 bases and the J gene lost 12 bases, with 19 bases spanning the gap. The CDR3 protein is CASSPTGNSGNTF. CDR3 DNA sequence: TGCGCCAGCAGCCCCACAGGGAACTCTGGAAACACCTTC. The variable domain in full, with the rest retrieved from reference TRBV5-1 and TRBJ1-2, is KAGVTQTPRYLIKTRGQQVTLSCSPISGHRSVSWYQQTPGQGLQFLFEYFSETQRNKGNFPGRFSGRQFSNSRSEMNVSTLELGDSALYLCASSPTGNSGNTFGSGTRLTVV.

Many counts were recorded for this clonotype. The genes are TRBV7-2 and TRBJ2-2; 9 bases are a match to TRBD2. Unmatched junction bases numbered 4, after V lost 1 base and J lost 1 base. The CDR3 totals 17 residues. Germline CDR1 SGHTA, CDR2 FQGNSA. The CDR3 DNA reads TGTGCCAGCAGCTTAGTTAGCGGGGGAGGGAACACCGGGGAGCTGTTTTTT. Translated: CASSLVSGGGNTGELFF.

The rearrangement joins TRBV27 to TRBJ1-2, with D maybe TRBD1 (5 bases). The CDR3 totals 13 residues. In germline, CDR1 is MNHEY, CDR2 SMNVEV (reference sequence). V was trimmed by 8 bases and J by 8 bases, leaving 18 bases between them. The CDR3 spells CASGQSGLGGYTF. In DNA, the CDR3 is TGTGCCAGCGGTCAGTCAGGGCTAGGAGGCTACACCTTC.

About this clonotype: An end of the junction differs from the germline gene, which may be a read error. V usage is TRBV25-1 and J usage is TRBJ2-7, with 9 bases fitting TRBD2. The CDR3 totals 16 residues. The germline CDR1 and CDR2 sequences are MGHDK and SYGVNS. The CDR3 region has the DNA TGTGCCAGCAGTGATGCCGGGACTAGCCGTTCCTACGAGCAGTGCTTC. Residues: CASSDAGTSRSYEQCF.

This clonotype occurred many times. The genes are TRBV20-1 and TRBJ1-2; TRBD1 aligns across 9 bases. The CDR3 contains 13 residues. V was pared by 4 bases and J by 7 bases, with 7 bases of the junction left unmatched. Germline CDR1 reads DFQATT; CDR2 reads SNEGSKA (reference sequence). The CDR3 DNA reads as TGCAGTGCTACGGGACAGGGCTACGGTGGCTACACCTTC. Translated: CSATGQGYGGYTF.

Points on this clonotype: At one of its ends the junction is not consistent with the germline gene, which may arise from a read error. The rearrangement links TRBV7-2 to TRBJ2-3; D possibly corresponds to TRBD2 (6 bases). Germline V gene lookup returns CDR1 SGHTA and CDR2 FQGNSA. This CDR3 has 15 amino acids. Written as DNA, the CDR3 is TGCGCCAGCAGCCACTCCGGGACTCTCACAGATACGCAGTATTTT. This codes for CASSHSGTLTDTQYF. Looking up the rest from reference TRBV7-2 and TRBJ2-3 gives the full variable domain: GAGVSQSPSNKVTEKGKDVELRCDPISGHTALYWYRQSLGQGLEFLIYFQGNSAPDKSGLPSDRFSAERTGGSVSTLTIQRTQQEDSAVYLCASSHSGTLTDTQYFGPGTRLTVL.

As regards this clonotype: One end of the junction fails to match germline, which may point to a read error. The chain links TRBV29-1 to TRBJ1-2; TRBD1 matches at 7 bases. Germline V gene sequence: CDR1 SQVTM, CDR2 ANQGSEA. The CDR3 consists of 12 residues. Here the CDR3 DNA reads TGCAGCGTCGAAGGGGGACAGAGCCTTCCCACCTTC. It translates to CSVEGGQSLPTF.